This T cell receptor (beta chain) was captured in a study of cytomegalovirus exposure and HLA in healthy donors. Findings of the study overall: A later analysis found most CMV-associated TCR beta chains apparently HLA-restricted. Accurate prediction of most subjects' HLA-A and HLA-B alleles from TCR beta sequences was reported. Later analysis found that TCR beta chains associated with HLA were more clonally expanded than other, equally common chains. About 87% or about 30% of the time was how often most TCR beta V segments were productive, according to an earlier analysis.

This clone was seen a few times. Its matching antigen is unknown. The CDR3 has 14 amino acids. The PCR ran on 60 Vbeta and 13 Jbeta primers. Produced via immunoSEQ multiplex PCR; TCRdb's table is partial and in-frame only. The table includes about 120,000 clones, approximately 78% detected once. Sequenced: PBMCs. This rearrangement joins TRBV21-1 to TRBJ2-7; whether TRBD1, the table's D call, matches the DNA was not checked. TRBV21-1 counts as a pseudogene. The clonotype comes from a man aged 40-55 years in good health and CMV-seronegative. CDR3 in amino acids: CASTPQGGGYEQYF. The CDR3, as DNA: TGTGCCAGCACCCCGCAGGGCGGTGGCTACGAGCAGTACTTC.